This TCR beta chain was sequenced during a study of blood T cell repertoires in COVID-19. Study-wide background: Acute-phase and convalescent COVID-19 samples originated in the United States, Italy and Spain. Sources were T cells, B-cell-depleted T cells, or PBMCs; the material itself was cDNA or gDNA.

Methods used by the authors: Reference gene primer amplification gave nucleated cell count estimates. The protocol was immunoSEQ multiplex PCR, while the TCRdb copy is restricted to in-frame clones and leaves out a portion. V, J and clone size were drawn from that table, and D and trimming were deduced from the DNA. The sample has roughly 150,000 clones, roughly 84% seen once; the top ten hold 9.8%. The CDR3 contains 16 residues. Germline V gene sequence: CDR1 LNHDA, CDR2 SQIVND (reference sequence). The J segment lost 0 bases and the V segment lost 8 bases, leaving 5 bases of the junction unmatched.

This clonotype was sampled from a woman aged 50 to 60 with acute or convalescent COVID-19. The chain is built from TRBV19 and TRBJ2-1; 12 bases line up with TRBD2. The material sequenced was peripheral blood. For the CDR3, the DNA is TGTGCCAGTGGGAGACTAGCGGGAGTCTCCTACAATGAGCAGTTCTTC. Its translation: CASGRLAGVSYNEQFF.